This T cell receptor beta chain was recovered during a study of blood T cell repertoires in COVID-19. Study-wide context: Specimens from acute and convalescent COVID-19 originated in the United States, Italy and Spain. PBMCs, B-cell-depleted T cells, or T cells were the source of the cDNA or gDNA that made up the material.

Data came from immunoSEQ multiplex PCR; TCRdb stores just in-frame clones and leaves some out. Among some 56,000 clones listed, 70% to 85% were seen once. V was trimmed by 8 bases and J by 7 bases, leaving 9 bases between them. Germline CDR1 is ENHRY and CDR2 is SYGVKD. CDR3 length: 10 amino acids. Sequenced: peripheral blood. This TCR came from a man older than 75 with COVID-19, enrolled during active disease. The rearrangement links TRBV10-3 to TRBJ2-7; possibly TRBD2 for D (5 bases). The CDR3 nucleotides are TGTGCCATCGCGGGTGAAGAGCAGTACTTC. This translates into CAIAGEEQYF.